This is a list of T cell receptor beta chains from one sample in a study of T cells in Graves' hyperthyroidism and ophthalmopathy. TCRdb itself ran the multiplex PCR reads through MiXCR, one entry per CDR3 protein. The table lists about 610,000 distinct CDR3 sequences, about 14% of them singletons. The sequenced sample consisted of blood. The receptors were sampled from a woman between 40 and 50 years old with Graves' ophthalmopathy. Each CDR3 is given with its conserved first and last residue. The D gene is left open where the match is weak. Expanded clones get a size class; other rows say once, few or many, or leave the size out.

clone_size,v_call,j_call,d_call,cdr3_nt,cdr3_aa
many,TRBV12-3/TRBV12-4,TRBJ2-2,-,TGTGCCAGCAGTCCACTAACAGACGCTAGGGAGCTGTTTTTT,CASSPLTDARELFF
many,TRBV20-1,TRBJ1-1,-,TGCAGTGCTAGAGAAGGACGTCTCCTGAACACTGAAGCTTTCTTT,CSAREGRLLNTEAFF
-,TRBV29-1,TRBJ2-5,-,TGCAGCGTCGAATCGGTAGCGGTTCAAGAGACCCAGTACTTC,CSVESVAVQETQYF
many,TRBV29-1,TRBJ2-7,TRBD2,TGCAGCGTTGAAGGGGTTAATAGCGGGAGGTACGAGCAGTACTTC,CSVEGVNSGRYEQYF
many,TRBV15,TRBJ2-2,TRBD2,TGTGCCACCAGCAGAGATCCGGGACTAGCGGGGAGGTCCAACACCGGGGAGCTGTTTTTT,CATSRDPGLAGRSNTGELFF
many,TRBV9,TRBJ2-7,TRBD2,TGTGCCAGCAGCGTATCCTCTAGCGGGAGTCTCAACGAGCAGTACTTC,CASSVSSSGSLNEQYF
many,TRBV19,TRBJ1-5,TRBD1,TGTGCCAGTATCCCCGACAGGGCAAGCAATCAGCCCCAGCATTTT,CASIPDRASNQPQHF
-,TRBV19,TRBJ2-7,TRBD1,TGTGCCAGTAGCCGATTTGGGGACAGGGGTGGATACGAGCAGTACTTC,CASSRFGDRGGYEQYF
many,TRBV6-5,TRBJ2-7,TRBD2,TGTGCCAGCAGTTTAGTAGCGGGAGTACAAGAGCAGTACTTC,CASSLVAGVQEQYF
many,TRBV6-1,TRBJ1-1,-,TGTGCCAGCAGTGAACTAGGGGTTGCGACTGAAGCTTTCTTT,CASSELGVATEAFF
many,TRBV28,TRBJ2-7,-,TGTGCCAGCAGCTGGACAGGGAGGGCTCGGGAGCAGTACTTC,CASSWTGRAREQYF
many,TRBV14,TRBJ1-1,TRBD1,TGTGCCAGCAGCCACCTGGACAGGCCTGAAGCTTTCTTT,CASSHLDRPEAFF
few,TRBV9,TRBJ2-2,-,TGTGCCAGCAGCGTATCTTCGGACAGCGCGAACACCGGGGAGCTGTTTTTT,CASSVSSDSANTGELFF
many,TRBV6-2/TRBV6-3,TRBJ1-2,-,TGTGCCAGCAGCTTCAAATCTAACTATGGCTACACCTTC,CASSFKSNYGYTF
many,TRBV12-3/TRBV12-4,TRBJ1-1,TRBD1,TGTGCCAGCAGTTTAGGGACAGGGAGGAACACTGAAGCTTTCTTT,CASSLGTGRNTEAFF
many,TRBV15,TRBJ2-7,-,TGTGCCACCAGCAGAGTTCGGGTCGGGCAGGCCTCCTACGAGCAGTACTTC,CATSRVRVGQASYEQYF
many,TRBV11-2,TRBJ2-7,TRBD2,TGTGCCAGCAGCTTAGGTCTAGCGGGAGTATGGTACGAGCAGTACTTC,CASSLGLAGVWYEQYF
many,TRBV6-2/TRBV6-3,TRBJ2-7,-,TGTGCCAGCAGTTACCGGCGGCTAGGCGACTACGAGCAGTACTTC,CASSYRRLGDYEQYF
many,TRBV29-1,TRBJ2-5,TRBD2,TGCAGCGTCCCGGGACTAGCGGGAGAGGAGACCCAGTACTTC,CSVPGLAGEETQYF
many,TRBV6-1,TRBJ1-2,-,TGTGCCAGCAGTAAGGGGGACATGCTGGGCGGCTACACCTTC,CASSKGDMLGGYTF
many,TRBV12-3/TRBV12-4,TRBJ1-2,-,TGTGCCAGCAGTTTGGGGGGACATTGGGGCTATGGCTACACCTTC,CASSLGGHWGYGYTF
many,TRBV10-3,TRBJ2-7,-,TGTGCCGTCGCCGGGACGACCTACGAGCAGTACTTC,CAVAGTTYEQYF
-,TRBV5-1,TRBJ2-5,TRBD2,TGCGCCGGGTCCTCCGGGACTAGAGAGGGAGAGACCCAGTACTTC,CAGSSGTREGETQYF
few,TRBV10-1,TRBJ2-7,-,TGCGCCAGCAGTGAGGCTCTCGGACGCGAGCAGTACTTC,CASSEALGREQYF
many,TRBV11-3,TRBJ2-7,-,TGTGCCAGCAGCTTCGCTTCGGACCTCCACTACGAGCAGTACTTC,CASSFASDLHYEQYF
many,TRBV6-2/TRBV6-3,TRBJ2-5,TRBD2,TGTGCCAGCAGTCGACTACTAGCGGGGATCCAAGAGACCCAGTACTTC,CASSRLLAGIQETQYF
-,TRBV7-2,TRBJ2-7,-,TGTGCCAGCAGCCTGTTATCGGACAGCTCCTACGAGCAGTACTTC,CASSLLSDSSYEQYF
-,TRBV30,TRBJ1-1,-,TGTGCCTGGAGTGTACCTCTGAACACTGAAGCTTTCTTT,CAWSVPLNTEAFF
-,TRBV6-2/TRBV6-3,TRBJ1-1,TRBD1,TGTGCCAGCAGTTACGTGACAGGGACTGAAGCTTTCTTT,CASSYVTGTEAFF
few,TRBV7-8,TRBJ2-5,-,TGTGCCAGCAGCCCCCCCCGGAGTCCTTTCCGTCTGGCCCAGTACTTC,CASSPPRSPFRLAQYF
-,TRBV20-1,TRBJ2-3,-,TGCAGTGCTCCGGTGGTGGCGGACACAGATACGCAGTATTTT,CSAPVVADTDTQYF
many,TRBV19,TRBJ1-5,-,TGTGCCAGTAGTATAAGGGGCGCTAGCAATCAGCCCCAGCATTTT,CASSIRGASNQPQHF
few,TRBV19,TRBJ1-1,-,TGTGCCAGTAGTATACCTCCCGGGACTGAAGCTTTCTTT,CASSIPPGTEAFF
many,TRBV12-3/TRBV12-4,TRBJ1-2,-,TGTGCCAGCACCCTCACGAGGGAAGGCTACACCTTC,CASTLTREGYTF
-,TRBV4-1,TRBJ1-5,-,TGCGCCAGCAGCCAGGAGGTCGTGGATAGCAATCAGCCCCAGCATTTT,CASSQEVVDSNQPQHF
-,TRBV4-1,TRBJ2-7,TRBD1,TGCGCCAGCAGCCAGGACAGGGGGCGTTGGGAGCAGTACTTC,CASSQDRGRWEQYF
many,TRBV5-1,TRBJ2-7,-,TGCGCCAGCAGACTCGGGACGGAACCCTACGAGCAGTACTTC,CASRLGTEPYEQYF
-,TRBV6-2/TRBV6-3,TRBJ2-7,TRBD1,TGTGCCAGCAGTTTCGAACCACCGGGACAGGGGGTTAGCGACGAGCAGTACTTC,CASSFEPPGQGVSDEQYF
many,TRBV10-1,TRBJ2-5,TRBD2,TGCGCCAGCAGTGAAGGGCTAGCGGGAGCCCCGGCGACCCAGTACTTC,CASSEGLAGAPATQYF
many,TRBV28,TRBJ2-7,-,TGTGCCAGCAGCGAGGGTCGAAATTCATACGAGCAGTACTTC,CASSEGRNSYEQYF
many,TRBV7-2,TRBJ1-2,-,TGTGCCAGCAGTTATCTAGGGGGACCAAACTATGGCTACACCTTC,CASSYLGGPNYGYTF
many,TRBV28,TRBJ2-7,TRBD2,TGTGCCAGCAGTTTTCCAGCGGGAGGGGTCCTCTCCTACGAGCAGTACTTC,CASSFPAGGVLSYEQYF
many,TRBV20-1,TRBJ2-7,TRBD1,TGCAGTGCTTCCGACAGGGGCCGCGAGCAGTACTTC,CSASDRGREQYF
many,TRBV28,TRBJ2-1,-,TGTGCCAGCAGTTCCTACGGATCGAGCTCCTACAATGAGCAGTTCTTC,CASSSYGSSSYNEQFF
many,TRBV20-1,TRBJ2-4,TRBD1,TGCAGTGCTGGTGTACAGGGGAAGGGCATTCAGTACTTC,CSAGVQGKGIQYF
many,TRBV11-1,TRBJ1-1,-,TGTGCCAGCAGCTTAGGGGGAAATGAAGCTTTCTTT,CASSLGGNEAFF
-,TRBV11-2,TRBJ2-2,-,TGTGCCAGCAGCAAAATCGGGGAGCTGTTTTTT,CASSKIGELFF
many,TRBV28,TRBJ1-2,-,TGTGCCAGCAGTCAGCACCCGACAGAGTATGGCTACACCTTC,CASSQHPTEYGYTF
few,TRBV12-3/TRBV12-4,TRBJ1-2,-,TGTGCCAGCAGTTTAGTAGCTTGGACCTCTAACTATGGCTACACCTTC,CASSLVAWTSNYGYTF
many,TRBV28,TRBJ2-7,-,TGTGCCAGCAGTTTACCCGGGAGAGGGGAGCAGTACTTC,CASSLPGRGEQYF
few,TRBV5-5,TRBJ1-2,-,TGTGCCAGCAGCTTGGCCGGGGACCCTAACTATGGCTACACCTTC,CASSLAGDPNYGYTF
many,TRBV15,TRBJ2-7,-,TGTGCCACCAGCAGAGGGGACGCCGGAAATAACGAGCAGTACTTC,CATSRGDAGNNEQYF
many,TRBV27,TRBJ1-5,-,TGTGCCAGCAGCCGTAGAGGACCGGGGGAGCCCCAGCATTTT,CASSRRGPGEPQHF
many,TRBV19,TRBJ1-1,-,TGTGCCAGTCAGCAGGTTCTACGCACTGAAGCTTTCTTT,CASQQVLRTEAFF
few,TRBV19,TRBJ2-7,TRBD2,TGTGCCAGTAGTATGCGGGGGACTAGCGGGAGTGGGGGCTCCTACGAGCAGTACTTC,CASSMRGTSGSGGSYEQYF